This record concerns one T cell receptor beta chain sequence. Within the sample, other DNA sequences also encode this same CDR3. Original processing methods: ImmunoSEQ supplied junction-only sequences lacking quality scores, so filtering was different. Using immunoSEQ multiplex PCR, the repertoire was profiled, and TCRdb retains in-frame clones only, with some absent. For V, J and clone size, that table is used; D and trimming come from the DNA. The repertoire has approximately 2,300,000 clones, 85% to 95% of them found once; the top ten carry 0.37%. The length of the CDR3 is 12 residues. Looked up from germline, CDR1 is MDHEN and CDR2 is SYDVKM. Trimming shortened V by 5 bases and J by 3 bases, and 5 bases separated the two germline ends. This specimen belongs to a study of shared clonotypes between healthy human individuals.

Source material: naive CD4+ T cells from PBMCs. The sample's subset: CD45RA+ positively selected. The chain couples TRBV28 to TRBJ1-5, with D unresolved. The source is a young man in good health. Some clones in this sample may be carry-over from other donors' samples. The CDR3 loop is CASSLNNQPQHF. For the CDR3, the DNA is TGTGCCAGCAGTCTTAACAATCAGCCCCAGCATTTT.